These 15 T cell receptor beta chains originate from one sample sequenced in a study of blood T cells in healthy people across ages. Together with a sample-barcoded 5' primer, a J-beta primer mix was included in a second PCR lasting about 7 to 11 cycles. TCRdb independently ran MiXCR on the 5' RACE reads; one entry per CDR3 protein. Altogether approximately 730,000 distinct CDR3 sequences are present, around 40% being singletons, with the ten largest covering 20%. The sample taken for sequencing was blood. The receptors originated from a woman aged 55-70 years in good health.

This clonotype appeared a few times. This chain uses TRBV7-9 with TRBJ2-7; a weak D match, TRBD2 (6 bases). V lost 5 bases and J lost 7, with 30 bases in between. The CDR3 covers 18 residues. Looked up from germline, CDR1 is SEHNR and CDR2 is FQNEAQ (reference sequence). CDR3: CASSPRKSGQIREAEQYF. The DNA of the CDR3 is TGTGCCAGCAGCCCTCGGAAAAGCGGGCAAATTCGGGAAGCGGAGCAGTACTTC.

A note on this clonotype: Just one base apart from a much larger clone, this may be a read error. V and J are TRBV6-6 and TRBJ1-6; D is ambiguous. Germline lookup yields CDR1 MNHNY and CDR2 SVGAGI (reference sequence). The CDR3 covers 14 residues. The CDR3 DNA reads as TGTGTCAGCAGACGCGACGGGATCAATTCACCCCTCCACTTT. The encoded protein is CVSRRDGINSPLHF.

The chain employs TRBV7-2 and TRBJ1-6, with TRBD1 as a possible D gene (5 bases). This CDR3 spans 18 amino acids. The V end lost 3 bases, the J end lost 0 bases, and 15 bases lay between the germline ends. Per the germline V gene, CDR1 is SGHTA and CDR2 is FQGNSA. CDR3 bases: TGTGCCAGCAGCTTCGCCGACAGATTCAGCTCCTATAATTCACCCCTCCACTTT. Protein: CASSFADRFSSYNSPLHF.

The V gene is TRBV3-1, the J gene TRBJ2-3; no clear D gene. This CDR3 is built from 15 residues. V was trimmed by 0 bases and J by 2 bases, leaving 9 bases between them. CDR1 and CDR2 from the germline V gene are LGHDT and YNNKEL (reference sequence). The CDR3 reads CASSQDQQHTDTQYF. In DNA form, the CDR3 reads TGTGCCAGCAGCCAAGATCAGCAGCACACAGATACGCAGTATTTT.

The chain has TRBV3-1 and TRBJ2-4; possibly TRBD1 for D (6 bases). The DNA end is more similar to TRBJ2-7, so the J call may be wrong. This CDR3 contains 15 residues. Germline CDR1 and CDR2: LGHDT and YNNKEL (reference sequence). As DNA, the CDR3 is TGTGCCAGCAGCCTTGGGGCGACAGGTTGGTACGAGCAGTACTTC. This sequence encodes CASSLGATGWYEQYF.

The CDR3 sequence is CASSRPEAGTDTQYF. CDR3 nucleotide sequence: TGTGCCAGCAGCCGCCCAGAGGCAGGTACAGATACGCAGTATTTT. The rearrangement links TRBV12-3 or TRBV12-4 to TRBJ2-3, with D unresolved. There are 15 residues in the CDR3. V was trimmed by 6 bases and J by 3 bases, leaving 16 bases between them.

This clonotype was recorded a few times. The chain joins TRBV6-2 or TRBV6-3 to TRBJ2-3, with D perhaps TRBD2 (6 bases). The CDR3 runs 21 residues. CDR1 is MNHEY and CDR2 is SVGEGT in the germline V gene. Trimming left V 0 bases short and J 0 bases short, with 25 bases between. For the CDR3, the DNA is TGTGCCAGCAGTTACTCGAGCCGCGGAGGGTATTCCTTGGCTAGCACAGATACGCAGTATTTT. Protein sequence: CASSYSSRGGYSLASTDTQYF.

J is TRBJ2-5 and V is TRBV7-9; TRBD2 is a possible D gene (6 bases). TRBJ2-7 explains the end of the DNA better; the J call may be wrong. Germline V lookup: CDR1 SEHNR, CDR2 FQNEAQ (reference sequence). This CDR3 spans 12 amino acids. The CDR3 region is CASTSDYYEQYF. The CDR3 DNA sequence: TGTGCCAGCACCTCGGACTACTACGAGCAGTACTTC.

This clonotype occurred once. The chain is built from TRBV2 and TRBJ2-2; D call uncertain. The CDR3 extends over 15 amino acids. CDR1 is SNHLY and CDR2 is FYNNEI in the germline V gene. Trimming removed 5 bases at V and 3 bases at J, with 13 bases between. The CDR3 region has the DNA TGTGCCAGCAGTCTGGTACGGTCGCACACCGGGGAGCTGTTTTTT. Its protein product is CASSLVRSHTGELFF.

The chain uses TRBV20-1 and TRBJ2-1; D possibly corresponds to TRBD1 (5 bases). Trimming stripped 4 bases from V and 7 bases from J, with 14 bases between. This CDR3 region has 13 residues. Germline CDR1 reads DFQATT; CDR2 reads SNEGSKA (reference sequence). DNA of the CDR3: TGCAGTGCTACCTTTATGGGGCGGAATGAGCAGTTCTTC. Translating it yields CSATFMGRNEQFF.

A few counts support this clonotype. This rearrangement joins TRBV12-3 or TRBV12-4 to TRBJ2-3; the match to TRBD1 covers 7 bases. Trimming cost V 7 bases and J 0 bases; bases outside gene matches: 7. The CDR3 totals 15 residues. Here the CDR3 reads CASTLDRASTDTQYF. Here the CDR3 DNA reads TGTGCCAGCACCCTTGACAGGGCTAGCACAGATACGCAGTATTTT.

Comment on this clonotype: A junction boundary mismatches the germline segment, possibly from a read error. J is TRBJ1-2 and V is TRBV29-1, with a possible D match to TRBD1 (5 bases). Germline lookup yields CDR1 SQVTM and CDR2 ANQGSEA. The CDR3 totals 14 residues. The DNA of the CDR3 is TGCAGAGTTGAAGAGGCCATAGCAGGGTCTGGCTACACCTTC. The encoded protein is CRVEEAIAGSGYTF.

Only a few counts were recorded for this clonotype. The chain combines TRBV6-1 with TRBJ2-7, with D perhaps TRBD2 (6 bases). Trimming removed 7 bases from V and 2 bases from J, with 15 bases in between. CDR3 length: 14 amino acids. The germline V gene has CDR1 MNHNS and CDR2 SASEGT. The CDR3 sequence is CASTLSGTAYEQYF. For the CDR3, the DNA is TGTGCCAGCACCCTTAGCGGTACCGCCTACGAGCAGTACTTC.

This clonotype was seen a handful of times. The chain joins TRBV20-1 to TRBJ1-2, with 7 bases fitting TRBD1. V was pared by 4 bases and J by 2 bases, with 7 bases of the junction left unmatched. Germline V CDR1 and CDR2: DFQATT, SNEGSKA (reference sequence). The CDR3 is made up of 14 amino acids. The CDR3 sequence: CSATRTGDNYGYTF. CDR3 coding DNA: TGCAGTGCTACTCGGACAGGTGACAACTATGGCTACACCTTC.

As regards this clonotype: Since a much larger clone is just one base distant, this may be a read error. The chain is built from TRBV9 and TRBJ2-1, with D possibly being TRBD2 (6 bases). The ends were cut back, 3 bases at V and 6 bases at J, with 16 bases in the middle. The CDR3 spans 15 residues. The V gene's germline CDR1 is SGDLS and CDR2 YYNGEE. DNA for the CDR3: TGTGCCAGCAGCGATTCCGGGACTGGCGGCAATGAGCAGTTCTTC. Its translation is CASSDSGTGGNEQFF.